This T cell receptor (beta chain) was retrieved from a study of T cell changes during pregnancy in multiple sclerosis. Clones were read by immunoSEQ multiplex PCR, and TCRdb kept only the in-frame ones, dropping some. This sample has more than 25,000 clones, with about nine tenths found just once. The ends lost 2 bases at V and 2 bases at J; junction bases unmatched: 14. Per germline, CDR1 SGDLS and CDR2 YYNGEE. This CDR3 region has 19 residues. V and J are TRBV9 and TRBJ2-3; 10 nucleotides line up with TRBD2. The sample here was CD8+ T cells from peripheral blood mononuclear cells, taken in the second trimester of pregnancy. This receptor was identified in a female donor in good health, enrolled as a control in a pregnancy study. DNA for the CDR3: TGTGCCAGCAGCGTGGCAGCGGGGGGGTGGGAAGGGTTCACAGATACGCAGTATTTT. Encoded protein: CASSVAAGGWEGFTDTQYF.